This record covers a single T cell receptor beta chain. As yet, its antigen is unknown. This entry belongs to a study of shared clonotypes between healthy human individuals. Produced via immunoSEQ multiplex PCR; TCRdb's table is partial and in-frame only. The sample yields over 2,000,000 clones, over 85% seen once. The naive CD8 fraction comprised CD45RO-negative cells positively selected for CCR7 and excluded terminally differentiated effector memory CD45RA+ cells. CDR1 is SEHNR, CDR2 FQNEAQ, per germline (reference sequence). The CDR3 runs 13 residues. Trimming stripped 6 bases from V and 2 bases from J, with 11 bases between. Study findings and constraints: Sharing of clonotypes among donors was expected to vary with sequencing depth.

The sequence was collected from a man between 18 and 29 years old in good health. Some clones in this sample may be carry-over from other donors' samples. The sample comprised naive CD8+ T cells from PBMCs. The V call is TRBV7-9, the J call TRBJ2-7; a weak D match, TRBD1 (6 bases). The CDR3: CASSFRQAYEQYF. CDR3 nucleotides: TGTGCCAGCAGTTTCCGACAGGCCTACGAGCAGTACTTC.